Below are 30 T cell receptor beta chains sequenced from a single sample in a study of T cell changes during pregnancy in multiple sclerosis. Profiling relied on immunoSEQ multiplex PCR, and the TCRdb table lists in-frame clones only, not all of them. The data hold around 80,000 clones, with about 90% observed a single time. This specimen was peripheral blood, taken before pregnancy. The receptors were sampled from a female donor with multiple sclerosis, enrolled in a pregnancy study.

This CDR3 reads CASSLYAGYNEQFF. CDR3 coding DNA: TGTGCCAGCAGTTTATACGCCGGCTACAATGAGCAGTTCTTC. This chain joins TRBV27 and TRBJ2-1; D unresolved. V lost 1 base, J lost 3 bases, and 7 bases lay in between. CDR1 and CDR2 (germline): MNHEY, SMNVEV (reference sequence). This CDR3 contains 14 residues.

This clone was counted a single time. The V call is TRBV29-1, the J call TRBJ2-5, with 10 bases aligning to TRBD1. V lost 7 bases, J lost 4 bases, and 6 bases stayed unmatched. The length of the CDR3 is 13 residues. Germline values: CDR1 SQVTM, CDR2 ANQGSEA. The CDR3 nucleotides read TGCAGCGACAGGACAGGGGGACTAGAGACCCAGTACTTC. It encodes CSDRTGGLETQYF.

This rearrangement joins TRBV19 to TRBJ1-1; D call uncertain. Germline values: CDR1 LNHDA, CDR2 SQIVND (reference sequence). CDR3 size: 14 residues. The ends were cut back, 6 bases at V and 6 bases at J, with 17 bases in the middle. As DNA, the CDR3 is TGTGCCAGTAGCCCAAGCGCGGGAGGCGCTGAAGCTTTCTTT. It yields the protein CASSPSAGGAEAFF.

The genes are TRBV7-9 and TRBJ2-7; 10 bases match TRBD2. V shed 5 bases and J 7 bases; nucleotides not matched to a gene: 14. The CDR3 has 16 amino acids. Germline V gene lookup returns CDR1 SEHNR and CDR2 FQNEAQ (reference sequence). CDR3 in amino acids: CASSPLRGAGGREQYF. The CDR3 nucleotides read TGTGCCAGCAGCCCGCTCAGGGGAGCGGGAGGGAGAGAGCAGTACTTC.

This clone appeared a single time. V is TRBV23-1 and J is TRBJ2-7; a possible D gene is TRBD1 (6 bases). TRBV23-1 has ORF status, its function being uncertain. The ends were cut back, 4 bases at V and 3 bases at J, with 19 bases in the middle. The CDR3 length is 16 residues. CDR3 protein: CASSPRITRDNYEQYF. DNA for the CDR3: TGCGCCAGCAGTCCAAGGATTACCCGGGACAACTACGAGCAGTACTTC.

V usage is TRBV7-9 and J usage is TRBJ2-3, with 10 bases identical to TRBD2. Germline V gives CDR1 SEHNR, CDR2 FQNEAQ (reference sequence). The CDR3 consists of 16 residues. J gave up 4 bases and V 5 bases, and 9 bases lay outside the gene matches. CDR3 nucleotide sequence: TGTGCCAGCAGCCCCCTTGGGCTAGCGGGGGCAGATACGCAGTATTTT. Protein: CASSPLGLAGADTQYF.

The rearrangement links TRBV7-9 to TRBJ1-4; D uncertain. The CDR3 is made up of 14 amino acids. The germline V and J ends were trimmed by 5 bases and 4 bases, with 11 bases remaining between them. From germline, CDR1 is SEHNR and CDR2 FQNEAQ (reference sequence). The CDR3 region is CASSLSRSNEKLFF. As DNA, the CDR3 is TGTGCCAGCAGCCTTTCTCGCAGTAATGAAAAACTGTTTTTT.

The chain links TRBV14 to TRBJ2-7; tentative D call: TRBD1 (6 bases). V lost 4 bases, J lost 2 bases, and 12 bases lay in between. The CDR3 sequence is 14 residues long. The germline V gene has CDR1 SGHDN and CDR2 FVKESK. The CDR3 DNA follows: TGTGCCAGCAGCCTCGGACAGTTTCCCTACGAGCAGTACTTC. Amino acids: CASSLGQFPYEQYF. Looking up the rest from reference TRBV14 and TRBJ2-7 gives the full variable domain: EAGVTQFPSHSVIEKGQTVTLRCDPISGHDNLYWYRRVMGKEIKFLLHFVKESKQDESGMPNNRFLAERTGGTYSTLKVQPAELEDSGVYFCASSLGQFPYEQYFGPGTRLTVT.

V and J are TRBV19 and TRBJ2-1; 7 bases align to TRBD1. V was clipped by 11 bases and J by 0 bases; unmatched bases: 10. The CDR3 runs 15 residues. Germline loops: CDR1 LNHDA, CDR2 SQIVND (reference sequence). The CDR3 DNA sequence: TGTGCCGCATCCCCGGGACAGAACTCCTACAATGAGCAGTTCTTC. This gives the protein CAASPGQNSYNEQFF. Complete variable domain (other parts from reference TRBV19 and TRBJ2-1): DGGITQSPKYLFRKEGQNVTLSCEQNLNHDAMYWYRQDPGQGLRLIYYSQIVNDFQKGDIAEGYSVSREKKESFPLTVTSAQKNPTAFYLCAASPGQNSYNEQFFGPGTRLTVL.

CDR3 residues: CASSRQGTVHEQYF. The DNA for the CDR3 is TGTGCCAGCAGCCGACAGGGCACTGTCCACGAGCAGTACTTC. The J gene is TRBJ2-7, the V gene TRBV27; 7 bases map to TRBD1. Germline loops: CDR1 MNHEY, CDR2 SMNVEV (reference sequence). V lost 6 bases and J lost 5; bases outside the gene matches: 10. This CDR3 has 14 residues.

V usage is TRBV7-8 and J usage is TRBJ1-5; 10 nucleotides align to TRBD1. The ends lost 2 bases at V and 0 bases at J; junction bases unmatched: 7. This CDR3 contains 18 residues. The germline V gene has CDR1 SGHVS and CDR2 FQNEAQ. The CDR3 DNA is TGTGCCAGCAGCTTACCGGGACAGGGGAAAAATAGCAATCAGCCCCAGCATTTT. Translated: CASSLPGQGKNSNQPQHF.

This chain links TRBV15 with TRBJ2-2, with a tentative D call TRBD1 (6 bases). The V end lost 8 bases, the J end lost 3 bases, and 10 bases lay between the germline ends. Germline-derived CDR1 and CDR2 are LNHNV and YYDKDF (reference sequence). The CDR3 contains 13 residues. CDR3 in DNA: TGTGCCACCGGACAGCGGTACACCGGGGAGCTGTTTTTT. The encoded protein is CATGQRYTGELFF.

The rearrangement links TRBV9 to TRBJ2-2; 9 bases match TRBD1. The trim removed 2 bases at V and 6 bases at J, leaving 8 bases unmatched. CDR1 is SGDLS, CDR2 YYNGEE, per germline. The CDR3 length is 16 residues. The CDR3 here is CASSVGTGFEPGELFF. The CDR3 DNA reads as TGTGCCAGCAGCGTGGGGACAGGGTTTGAGCCCGGGGAGCTGTTTTTT.

This chain uses TRBV10-3 with TRBJ2-1; the D gene is possibly TRBD2 (5 bases). CDR3 length equals 12 residues. Per germline, CDR1 ENHRY and CDR2 SYGVKD. The ends were cut back, 10 bases at V and 4 bases at J, with 11 bases in the middle. CDR3 nucleotides: TGTGCCACCAGCACGGGGTACAATGAGCAGTTCTTC. Residues: CATSTGYNEQFF.

The chain combines TRBV7-2 with TRBJ2-5; 12 bases agree with TRBD2. Per germline, CDR1 SGHTA and CDR2 FQGNSA. With 5 bases clipped from V and 5 bases from J, the junction kept 6 bases outside the gene matches. The CDR3 is 15 residues long. The CDR3 spells CASSQTSGRRETQYF. The CDR3 bases are TGTGCCAGCAGCCAGACTAGCGGGAGAAGGGAGACCCAGTACTTC.

The chain is built from TRBV27 and TRBJ2-1; a weak D match, TRBD1 (5 bases). Trimming took 2 bases from V and 1 from J, leaving 6 bases between them. Germline CDR1 MNHEY, CDR2 SMNVEV (reference sequence). The CDR3 spans 14 residues. This CDR3 is CASSLAGSYNEQFF. CDR3 coding DNA: TGTGCCAGCAGTTTAGCAGGGTCCTACAATGAGCAGTTCTTC.

This chain links TRBV15 with TRBJ1-4, with 8 bases that match TRBD1. The CDR3 consists of 17 residues. Germline CDR1 LNHNV, CDR2 YYDKDF (reference sequence). Losses at the gene ends were 3 bases for V and 3 bases for J; bases not matched to a gene: 9. DNA of the CDR3: TGTGCCACCAGCAGGGACGACAGGGGCTGGGCTAATGAAAAACTGTTTTTT. This translates into CATSRDDRGWANEKLFF.

This clone was picked up one time. The rearrangement links TRBV10-3 to TRBJ2-3; 10 bases are shared with TRBD2. The CDR3 length is 16 residues. The junction had 6 bases not matched to a gene; V was cut back by 6 bases and J by 0 bases. Looked up from germline, CDR1 is ENHRY and CDR2 is SYGVKD. This chain's CDR3 is CAISNLAGVSTDTQYF. Here the CDR3 DNA reads TGTGCCATCAGCAATCTAGCGGGAGTTAGCACAGATACGCAGTATTTT.

J is TRBJ2-1 and V is TRBV7-6, with D maybe TRBD2 (5 bases). Trimming stripped 1 base from V and 4 bases from J, with 11 bases between. The germline gives CDR1 SGHVS, CDR2 FNYEAQ. CDR3 length: 15 residues. The CDR3 sequence is CASSLGPADYNEQFF. The CDR3 DNA is TGTGCCAGCAGCTTAGGTCCAGCGGATTACAATGAGCAGTTCTTC.

This chain joins TRBV5-6 and TRBJ2-1; tentatively, D is TRBD2 (5 bases). The V end was cut by 2 bases, the J end by 6 bases, with 12 bases between. This CDR3 comprises 14 residues. Germline V gives CDR1 SGHDT, CDR2 YYEEEE. CDR3 in DNA: TGTGCCAGCAGCTTCCAGCGGATGGGCAATGAGCAGTTCTTC. Translated: CASSFQRMGNEQFF.

V is TRBV28 and J is TRBJ2-3, with 7 bases fitting TRBD1. The V gene end was trimmed by 5 bases and the J gene end by 0 bases; junction bases not matched to a gene: 5. The CDR3 runs 15 residues. The germline V gene encodes CDR1 MDHEN and CDR2 SYDVKM. The CDR3 is CASSKGTVSTDTQYF. The CDR3 nucleotides read TGTGCCAGCAGTAAGGGGACAGTTAGCACAGATACGCAGTATTTT.

This chain links TRBV29-1 with TRBJ1-1; D is possibly TRBD1 (5 bases). In germline, CDR1 is SQVTM, CDR2 ANQGSEA. Trimming removed 3 bases from V and 4 bases from J, with 9 bases in between. The CDR3 extends over 12 amino acids. The CDR3, as DNA: TGCAGCGTTGAGGAGGGGAGCACTGAAGCTTTCTTT. Its protein product is CSVEEGSTEAFF.

V gene TRBV9 combines with J gene TRBJ1-5; D is unresolved. The CDR3 is 13 residues long. V lost 4 bases and J 6 bases, leaving 11 bases between the germline ends. Germline lookup yields CDR1 SGDLS and CDR2 YYNGEE. CDR3 loop: CASSPTGGQPQHF. The CDR3, as DNA: TGTGCCAGCAGCCCCACGGGAGGTCAGCCCCAGCATTTT.

The chain recombines TRBV11-2 with TRBJ2-7, with 10 positions matching TRBD1. Germline loops: CDR1 SGHAT, CDR2 FQNNGV. The V and J ends lost 2 bases and 4 bases, in that order; junction bases with no gene match: 8. The CDR3 has 16 residues. DNA for the CDR3: TGTGCCAGCAGCTTATCCCTCGGGACAGGGGTGTACGAGCAGTACTTC. Amino acid sequence: CASSLSLGTGVYEQYF. Combining the CDR3 with reference TRBV11-2 and TRBJ2-7 gives the whole variable domain EAGVAQSPRYKIIEKRQSVAFWCNPISGHATLYWYQQILGQGPKLLIQFQNNGVVDDSQLPKDRFSAERLKGVDSTLKIQPAKLEDSAVYLCASSLSLGTGVYEQYFGPGTRLTVT.

This clone came up a few times. The chain carries TRBV5-1 and TRBJ2-7, with 10 bases that match TRBD1. V lost 0 bases to trimming and J lost 6 bases; unmatched junction nucleotides: 6. Germline assignment: CDR1 SGHRS and CDR2 YFSETQ. This CDR3 region has 15 residues. CDR3 bases: TGCGCCAGCAGCTTGGGGGGGACAGGGGCTATCGAGCAGTACTTC. Its protein product is CASSLGGTGAIEQYF.

The chain is built from TRBV7-9 and TRBJ1-1, with unresolved D. With 1 base removed from V and 6 bases from J, the gap between germline ends came to 6 bases. This CDR3 has 12 residues. Germline V lookup: CDR1 SEHNR, CDR2 FQNEAQ (reference sequence). The CDR3 loop reads CASSLVGPEAFF. CDR3 DNA: TGTGCCAGCAGCTTAGTGGGCCCTGAAGCTTTCTTT.

The rearrangement joins TRBV14 to TRBJ1-2, with D unresolved. The CDR3 length is 16 residues. Germline CDR1 reads SGHDN; CDR2 reads FVKESK. V lost 0 bases and J lost 0, with 11 bases in between. The CDR3 DNA reads TGTGCCAGCAGCCAAGAAGGCTGGAGAGCTAACTATGGCTACACCTTC. The encoded protein is CASSQEGWRANYGYTF.

This sequence joins TRBV27 and TRBJ2-3; D is perhaps TRBD2 (7 bases). CDR1 and CDR2 (germline): MNHEY, SMNVEV (reference sequence). Between the trimmed V and J ends, which lost 2 bases and 10 bases, there was a span of 16 bases. This CDR3 region has 14 residues. CDR3 in DNA: TGTGCCAGCAGTTTACGGGGGGCAGGGGAGGCGCAGTATTTT. Translation: CASSLRGAGEAQYF.

The chain carries TRBV14 and TRBJ2-3; the match to TRBD1 covers 8 bases. Trimming cost V 3 bases and J 4 bases; bases outside gene matches: 9. Germline V gene lookup returns CDR1 SGHDN and CDR2 FVKESK. The CDR3 is made up of 16 amino acids. Here the CDR3 reads CASSHRVGTGADTQYF. The CDR3 bases are TGTGCCAGCAGCCACCGAGTGGGGACAGGAGCAGATACGCAGTATTTT.

The gene calls are TRBV9 and TRBJ2-3; 9 bases align to TRBD1. Trimming removed 4 bases from V and 3 bases from J; junction bases left unmatched: 6. The germline gives CDR1 SGDLS, CDR2 YYNGEE. CDR3 length: 15 amino acids. The CDR3 DNA is TGTGCCAGCAGCCCAGACAGGGGGATGACAGATACGCAGTATTTT. Translation: CASSPDRGMTDTQYF.